The present T cell receptor beta chain was sequenced within a study of blood T cell repertoires in COVID-19. Across the study: The samples span acute and convalescent COVID-19 from the United States, Italy and Spain. From T cells, B-cell-depleted T cells, or PBMCs came the material, which was cDNA or gDNA.

This CDR3 region has 14 residues. V gave up 4 bases and J gave up 7 bases, with 15 bases separating them. Per germline, CDR1 SGHTS and CDR2 YDEGEE. As originally analysed: Reference gene primers were amplified, and this amplification served to estimate nucleated cell counts. Only in-frame clones appear in the TCRdb table, and some are missing; sequencing was by immunoSEQ multiplex PCR. D and trimming come from the DNA, and the V and J calls and clone size come from that table. In the table there are about 200,000 clones, 70% to 90% of which are singletons. This chain connects TRBV5-8 to TRBJ1-3; D is ambiguous. The sequence was collected from a woman in her fifties or sixties with active or convalescent COVID-19. The material sequenced was peripheral blood. Here the CDR3 DNA reads TGTGCCAGCAGCCACCCTATAACCTGGAACACCATATATTTT. It encodes CASSHPITWNTIYF.